Following are 11 T cell receptor beta chains from one sample sequenced in a study of cytomegalovirus exposure and HLA in healthy donors. Vbeta (60) and Jbeta (13) primers were used in the PCR. Only in-frame clones appear in the TCRdb table, and some are missing; sequencing was by immunoSEQ multiplex PCR. The table shows about 170,000 clones, with 55% to 65% occurring only once. Sequenced: PBMCs. Receptor source: a man in his forties in good health and CMV-seronegative.

This clone was found once. CDR3 coding DNA: TGTGCCAGCAGCCCCGACTCGACAGGGAACTATGGCTACACCTTC. Residues: CASSPDSTGNYGYTF. The chain is built from TRBV7-2 and TRBJ1-2, with TRBD1 matching over 7 bases. Germline values: CDR1 SGHTA, CDR2 FQGNSA. V lost 5 bases, J lost 2 bases, and 8 bases stayed unmatched. The CDR3 contains 15 residues.

This clone was found a few times. This rearrangement joins TRBV5-1 to TRBJ2-3; 7 bases match TRBD2. Losses at the gene ends were 2 bases for V and 3 bases for J; bases not matched to a gene: 6. CDR1 is SGHRS and CDR2 is YFSETQ in the germline V gene. This CDR3 has 15 residues. The CDR3 coding sequence is TGCGCCAGCAGCTTCGGCGGGAGTACAACAGATACGCAGTATTTT. It translates to CASSFGGSTTDTQYF.

The chain recombines TRBV19 with TRBJ1-1, with TRBD1 matching 9 bases. From germline, CDR1 is LNHDA and CDR2 SQIVND (reference sequence). CDR3 length: 17 residues. The V segment lost 4 bases and the J segment 1 base; nucleotides outside the gene matches: 10. DNA for the CDR3: TGTGCCAGTAGTAAATCGGCGGACAGGGGAAGGAACACTGAAGCTTTCTTT. Translating gives CASSKSADRGRNTEAFF.

The rearrangement joins TRBV11-3 to TRBJ2-5; 9 bases fit TRBD1. The germline V gene encodes CDR1 SGHNT and CDR2 YENEEA. V was pared by 4 bases and J by 3 bases, with 9 bases of the junction left unmatched. This CDR3 has 16 amino acids. The CDR3 here is CASSSGTGRAKETQYF. CDR3 bases: TGTGCCAGCAGCTCAGGGACAGGGAGGGCAAAAGAGACCCAGTACTTC.

In this sample, this clone turned up once. V gene TRBV7-2 combines with J gene TRBJ1-5, with a tentative D call TRBD1 (5 bases). Germline V CDR1 and CDR2: SGHTA, FQGNSA. This CDR3 has 16 amino acids. The germline V and J ends were trimmed by 1 base and 1 base, with 11 bases remaining between them. Written as DNA, the CDR3 is TGTGCCAGCAGCTTAGTCGGCGGGGGAAGCAATCAGCCCCAGCATTTT. Translation: CASSLVGGGSNQPQHF.

This chain joins TRBV28 and TRBJ1-4, with TRBD1 matching 7 bases. V gave up 6 bases and J gave up 5 bases; unmatched junction bases: 15. Germline V gene sequence: CDR1 MDHEN, CDR2 SYDVKM. This CDR3 contains 17 residues. CDR3 region: CASSRRWGTDFNEKLFF. CDR3 nucleotides: TGTGCCAGCAGCCGCCGATGGGGGACAGATTTCAATGAAAAACTGTTTTTT.

Of note for this clone: Mismatch with germline at one junction end may stem from a read error. The rearrangement joins TRBV6-1 to TRBJ2-1, with D unresolved. This CDR3 contains 15 residues. Germline CDR1 is MNHNS and CDR2 is SASEGT. The DNA for the CDR3 is TGTACCAGCAGTGAGGCGAGGAGCTCCTACAATGAGCAGTTCTTC. Its protein product is CTSSEARSSYNEQFF.

The chain couples TRBV2 to TRBJ2-4, with D perhaps TRBD1 (5 bases). CDR1 and CDR2 from the germline V gene are SNHLY and FYNNEI. V was trimmed by 6 bases and J by 6 bases, leaving 12 bases between them. The CDR3 is 13 amino acids. CDR3 region: CASSSNQGNIQYF. Written as DNA, the CDR3 is TGTGCCAGCAGCTCGAATCAGGGAAACATTCAGTACTTC.

This sequence joins TRBV27 and TRBJ1-4; D ambiguous. This CDR3 region has 13 residues. Trimming stripped 5 bases from V and 8 bases from J, with 12 bases between. The germline gives CDR1 MNHEY, CDR2 SMNVEV (reference sequence). The CDR3 coding sequence is TGTGCCAGCAGTCAGAACAGAAACGAAAAACTGTTTTTT. This gives the protein CASSQNRNEKLFF.

The chain has TRBV2 and TRBJ1-5; no clear D gene. In germline, CDR1 is SNHLY, CDR2 FYNNEI. The CDR3 loop spans 13 amino acids. Trimming pared 6 bases from V and 3 bases from J, leaving 9 bases between. The CDR3 DNA reads TGTGCCAGCAGATTAGAGGTCAATCAGCCCCAGCATTTT. It yields the protein CASRLEVNQPQHF. Looking up the rest from reference TRBV2 and TRBJ1-5 gives the full variable domain: EPEVTQTPSHQVTQMGQEVILRCVPISNHLYFYWYRQILGQKVEFLVSFYNNEISEKSEIFDDQFSVERPDGSNFTLKIRSTKLEDSAMYFCASRLEVNQPQHFGDGTRLSIL.

V usage is TRBV19 and J usage is TRBJ2-7; 7 bases match TRBD2. With V trimmed by 8 bases and J by 3 bases, 10 bases remained unmatched. CDR1 LNHDA and CDR2 SQIVND come from the germline V gene (reference sequence). The CDR3 loop spans 14 amino acids. CDR3 coding DNA: TGTGCCAGTGTGGGGAGGGGAGAGGACTACGAGCAGTACTTC. Protein: CASVGRGEDYEQYF.